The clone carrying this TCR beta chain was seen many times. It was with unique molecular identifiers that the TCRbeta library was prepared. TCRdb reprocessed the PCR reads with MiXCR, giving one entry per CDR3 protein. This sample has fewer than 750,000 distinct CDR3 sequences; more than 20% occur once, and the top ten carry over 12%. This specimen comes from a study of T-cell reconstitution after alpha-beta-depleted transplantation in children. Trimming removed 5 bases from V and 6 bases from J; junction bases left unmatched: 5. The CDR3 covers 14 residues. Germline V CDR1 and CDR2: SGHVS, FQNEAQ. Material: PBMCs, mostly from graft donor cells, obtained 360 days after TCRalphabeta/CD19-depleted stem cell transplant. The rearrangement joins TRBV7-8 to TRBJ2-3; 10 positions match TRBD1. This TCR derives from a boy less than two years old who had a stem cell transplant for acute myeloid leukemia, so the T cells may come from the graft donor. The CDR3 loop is CASSPDRGRDTQYF. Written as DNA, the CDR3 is TGTGCCAGCAGCCCAGACAGGGGGCGGGATACGCAGTATTTT.